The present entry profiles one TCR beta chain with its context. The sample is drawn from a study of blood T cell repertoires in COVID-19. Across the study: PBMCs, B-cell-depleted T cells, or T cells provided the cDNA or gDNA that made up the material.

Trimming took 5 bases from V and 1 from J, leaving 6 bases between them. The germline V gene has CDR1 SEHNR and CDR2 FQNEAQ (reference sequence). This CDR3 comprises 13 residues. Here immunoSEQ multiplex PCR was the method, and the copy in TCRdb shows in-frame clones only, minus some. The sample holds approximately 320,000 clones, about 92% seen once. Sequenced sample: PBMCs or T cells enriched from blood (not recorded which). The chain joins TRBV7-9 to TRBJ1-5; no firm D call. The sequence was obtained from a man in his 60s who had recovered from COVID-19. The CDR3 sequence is CASSHASNQPQHF. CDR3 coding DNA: TGTGCCAGCAGCCACGCGAGCAATCAGCCCCAGCATTTT. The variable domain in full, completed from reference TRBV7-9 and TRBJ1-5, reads DTGVSQNPRHKITKRGQNVTFRCDPISEHNRLYWYRQTLGQGPEFLTYFQNEAQLEKSRLLSDRFSAERPKGSFSTLEIQRTEQGDSAMYLCASSHASNQPQHFGDGTRLSIL.